One sample yielded the 23 T cell receptor beta chains listed below, sequenced in a study of CD8 T cells in ankylosing spondylitis (dated by TCRdb to 2016 to 2017). Receptor amplification or capture employed 5' RACE. Sequencing took place on an Illumina HiSeq 2500. TCRdb trimmed the raw reads at Q25, called clones with MiXCR and kept productive beta chains. Entries that share a CDR3 protein sequence are merged under the most common genes and DNA. This sample has 700,000 to 850,000 distinct CDR3 sequences in its table, and 10% to 15% of those were observed once. The ten largest make up 0.51% of the sample. Overall study outcomes, separate from this receptor: A TCR beta motif of 7 or 8 highly homologous amino acid variants appeared characteristic of blood from ankylosing spondylitis patients.

These receptors are not linked to any known antigen. The material sequenced was blood, either unsorted or a sorted T cell fraction (not recorded which). These receptors originate from a male donor with ankylosing spondylitis.

In its sample, this clonotype was seen a few times. The chain has TRBV20-1 and TRBJ2-3; tentative D call: TRBD2 (6 bases). The V and J ends lost 6 bases and 4 bases respectively, with 14 bases between them. Looked up from germline, CDR1 is DFQATT and CDR2 is SNEGSKA (reference sequence). CDR3 length: 13 amino acids. CDR3 region: CSATLGGADTQYF. The CDR3 bases are TGCAGTGCCACCTTGGGGGGAGCAGATACGCAGTATTTT.

V usage is TRBV13 and J usage is TRBJ2-1; D remains ambiguous. Looked up from germline, CDR1 is PRHDT and CDR2 is FYEKMQ (reference sequence). Between the trimmed V and J ends, which lost 7 bases and 9 bases, there was a span of 13 bases. This CDR3 contains 12 residues. The CDR3 loop is CASNRVFREQFF. The CDR3 nucleotides are TGTGCCAGCAACCGGGTTTTCCGTGAGCAGTTCTTC.

The rearrangement joins TRBV19 to TRBJ2-5; D may be TRBD1 (5 bases). Looked up from germline, CDR1 is LNHDA and CDR2 is SQIVND (reference sequence). The CDR3 runs to 13 residues. The V and J ends lost 7 bases and 4 bases respectively, with 13 bases between them. The CDR3 DNA sequence: TGTGCCAGTATAGGGGCGGATCGAGAGACCCAGTACTTC. Translated: CASIGADRETQYF.

The rearrangement links TRBV20-1 to TRBJ1-1; 11 bases are shared with TRBD1. The J segment lost 2 bases and the V segment lost 7 bases, leaving 12 bases of the junction unmatched. The CDR3 contains 16 residues. CDR1 is DFQATT, CDR2 SNEGSKA, per germline (reference sequence). CDR3 residues: CSVLTGGTGGNTEAFF. CDR3 DNA: TGCAGTGTCCTGACTGGCGGGACAGGGGGTAACACTGAAGCTTTCTTT.

This clonotype was seen only a few times. This sequence joins TRBV4-2 and TRBJ2-2; TRBD2 agrees at 9 bases. CDR3 size: 17 residues. The germline gives CDR1 LGHNA, CDR2 YNFKEQ. J was trimmed by 3 bases and V by 0 bases; bases with no gene match: 5. DNA of the CDR3: TGTGCCAGCAGCCAAGATGTAGCGGGGGCTTACACCGGGGAGCTGTTTTTT. It codes for CASSQDVAGAYTGELFF.

This clonotype turned up a few times. The J gene is TRBJ2-7, the V gene TRBV10-3; D ambiguous. The CDR3 totals 13 residues. V lost 0 bases and J 7 bases, leaving 10 bases between the germline ends. CDR1 is ENHRY and CDR2 is SYGVKD in the germline V gene. CDR3 in amino acids: CAISESKMGEQYF. The CDR3 nucleotides read TGTGCCATCAGTGAGTCGAAAATGGGTGAGCAGTACTTC.

The table lists this clonotype with many counts. The gene calls are TRBV20-1 and TRBJ1-2; 7 bases agree with TRBD1. Per germline, CDR1 DFQATT and CDR2 SNEGSKA (reference sequence). After removal of 5 bases from V and 4 bases from J, the junction contained 7 bases not matched to a gene. This CDR3 contains 13 residues. The DNA for the CDR3 is TGCAGTGCTGGGACAGCCTTTGGCTATGGCTACACCTTC. This encodes CSAGTAFGYGYTF.

The rearrangement joins TRBV20-1 to TRBJ1-2; D remains unclear. V dropped 5 bases and J dropped 5 bases, with 9 bases sitting between them. The CDR3 has 11 amino acids. CDR1 is DFQATT and CDR2 is SNEGSKA in the germline V gene (reference sequence). The CDR3 nucleotides read TGCAGTGCTTGGACTCTGTATGGCTACACCTTC. This encodes CSAWTLYGYTF.

Here the CDR3 DNA reads TGTGCCGCCGGGGTTGTTCAGCCCCAGCATTTT. This codes for CAAGVVQPQHF. The rearrangement uses TRBV6-2 or TRBV6-3 and TRBJ1-5; D gene unclear. The CDR3 length is 11 residues. Trimming shortened V by 11 bases and J by 6 bases, and 11 bases separated the two germline ends. Germline CDR1 and CDR2: MNHEY and SVGEGT.

This chain connects TRBV7-9 to TRBJ2-3, with D perhaps matching TRBD2 (6 bases). Germline V gives CDR1 SEHNR, CDR2 FQNEAQ (reference sequence). This CDR3 has 15 amino acids. V was shortened by 1 base and J by 6 bases, with 14 bases between the two germline ends. The CDR3 reads CASSLVLAGLDTQYF. The CDR3 DNA is TGTGCCAGCAGCTTAGTTTTGGCGGGACTGGATACGCAGTATTTT.

The chain joins TRBV7-3 to TRBJ2-3, with D possibly being TRBD1 (5 bases). CDR1 and CDR2 from the germline V gene are SGHTA and FQGTGA. The CDR3 length is 15 residues. V was clipped by 2 bases and J by 2 bases, with 11 bases between them. This CDR3 reads CASSLGAPLTDTQYF. The CDR3 nucleotides read TGTGCCAGCAGCTTAGGGGCGCCCCTCACAGATACGCAGTATTTT.

This clonotype occurred a few times. The chain joins TRBV7-2 to TRBJ2-7, with TRBD2 as a possible D gene (5 bases). This CDR3 spans 12 amino acids. CDR1 and CDR2 (germline): SGHTA, FQGNSA. Trimming took 4 bases from V and 8 from J, leaving 12 bases between them. The CDR3 DNA reads TGTGCCAGCAGCTCCGGACTCCGCCAGCAGTACTTC. Encoded protein: CASSSGLRQQYF.

This clonotype was found many times. The chain links TRBV29-1 to TRBJ1-2, with D possibly matching TRBD1 (5 bases). The germline V gene has CDR1 SQVTM and CDR2 ANQGSEA. The CDR3 extends over 11 amino acids. Trimming removed 4 bases at V and 8 bases at J, with 11 bases between. The CDR3 spells CSVGGTGGYTF. The CDR3 DNA is TGCAGCGTTGGAGGGACGGGCGGCTACACCTTC.

This clonotype was counted a few times. This chain connects TRBV20-1 to TRBJ2-7; TRBD2 matches at 7 bases. Germline V gene sequence: CDR1 DFQATT, CDR2 SNEGSKA (reference sequence). CDR3 length equals 13 residues. Trimming at V came to 1 base and at J to 4 bases, leaving 4 bases not matched to a gene. The CDR3, as DNA: TGCAGTGCTAGAGGTTGGGGGGGTTACGAGCAGTACTTC. Protein product: CSARGWGGYEQYF.

The chain links TRBV20-1 to TRBJ1-5; tentatively, D is TRBD1 (6 bases). Trimming cost V 3 bases and J 2 bases, with 14 bases left between them. This CDR3 comprises 15 residues. CDR1 DFQATT and CDR2 SNEGSKA come from the germline V gene (reference sequence). CDR3 sequence (DNA): TGCAGTGCTAGTGACAGGCCCTGGGGCAATCAGCCCCAGCATTTT. This sequence encodes CSASDRPWGNQPQHF.

The chain uses TRBV29-1 and TRBJ1-2; 7 bases fit TRBD1. Trimming at V came to 4 bases and at J to 4 bases, leaving 12 bases not matched to a gene. The length of the CDR3 is 15 residues. Germline V lookup: CDR1 SQVTM, CDR2 ANQGSEA. The CDR3 region is CSVATGSSSFYGYTF. The CDR3 region has the DNA TGCAGCGTTGCGACAGGGTCCTCGTCGTTCTATGGCTACACCTTC.

In its sample, this clonotype was seen many times. The V call is TRBV7-9, the J call TRBJ2-7; D gene ambiguous. There are 14 residues in the CDR3. The germline V gene has CDR1 SEHNR and CDR2 FQNEAQ (reference sequence). V lost 0 bases, J lost 0 bases, and 6 bases lay in between. CDR3 in amino acids: CASSLAGYSYEQYF. CDR3 bases: TGTGCCAGCAGCTTAGCAGGATACTCCTACGAGCAGTACTTC. The variable domain in full, completed from reference TRBV7-9 and TRBJ2-7, reads DTGVSQNPRHKITKRGQNVTFRCDPISEHNRLYWYRQTLGQGPEFLTYFQNEAQLEKSRLLSDRFSAERPKGSFSTLEIQRTEQGDSAMYLCASSLAGYSYEQYFGPGTRLTVT.

Details on this clonotype: One end of the junction fails to match germline, which may point to a read error. The chain employs TRBV7-8 and TRBJ2-7; no clear D gene. CDR1 and CDR2 from the germline V gene are SGHVS and FQNEAQ. This CDR3 spans 14 amino acids. This chain's CDR3 is CASSLEDSAYEQYF. The CDR3, as DNA: TGTGCCAGCAGTTTAGAGGATTCAGCCTACGAGCAGTACTTC.

The chain links TRBV5-1 to TRBJ1-3; D is uncertain. Trimming shortened V by 0 bases and J by 0 bases, and 7 bases separated the two germline ends. The germline gives CDR1 SGHRS, CDR2 YFSETQ. This CDR3 has 15 amino acids. The CDR3 reads CASSLEASSGNTIYF. The CDR3 nucleotides are TGCGCCAGCAGCTTGGAGGCGAGCTCTGGAAACACCATATATTTT.

This clonotype has more than one count but fewer than ten. The chain combines TRBV11-2 with TRBJ2-5; 16 positions match TRBD2. The CDR3 contains 18 residues. CDR1 and CDR2 (germline): SGHAT, FQNNGV. Trimming removed 5 bases from V and 4 bases from J; junction bases left unmatched: 10. The CDR3 bases are TGTGCCAGCAGCCCACGGGGACTAGCGGGAGGGTGGTTAGAGACCCAGTACTTC. As protein: CASSPRGLAGGWLETQYF.

This clonotype has more than one count but fewer than ten. CDR3 protein: CASSELRVNTEAFF. CDR3 bases: TGTGCCAGCAGTGAACTCAGGGTTAACACTGAAGCTTTCTTT. The rearrangement uses TRBV6-1 and TRBJ1-1; possibly TRBD1 for D (5 bases). CDR3 size: 14 residues. CDR1 and CDR2 from the germline V gene are MNHNS and SASEGT. V was shortened by 2 bases and J by 2 bases, with 9 bases between the two germline ends.

This clonotype was seen a handful of times. This chain uses TRBV9 with TRBJ2-7; TRBD1 might be the D (5 bases). The CDR3 consists of 14 residues. CDR1 is SGDLS, CDR2 YYNGEE, per germline. Trimming pared 3 bases from V and 1 base from J, leaving 11 bases between. CDR3 bases: TGTGCCAGCAGCGCCGCAGGGATTTCCTACGAGCAGTACTTC. Protein: CASSAAGISYEQYF.

This clonotype was seen many times. The chain has TRBV5-1 and TRBJ2-1; no definite D call. This CDR3 has 14 amino acids. V was clipped by 2 bases and J by 12 bases, with 18 bases between them. The V gene's germline CDR1 is SGHRS and CDR2 YFSETQ. CDR3 amino acids: CASSFLDPDAGQFF. For the CDR3, the DNA is TGCGCCAGCAGCTTTCTGGACCCGGACGCTGGGCAGTTCTTC.